The entry that follows covers one TCR beta chain sequence. Its antigen is currently not known. The sample holds no much larger clone one base away, and base qualities are not on file. Tumor samples were obtained before definitive surgery or chemotherapy. Genomic DNA was extracted by the MD Anderson Biospecimen Extraction Resource, and TCR sequencing was done by the MD Anderson Cancer Genomics Laboratory. The CDR3 contains 15 residues, cysteine and phenylalanine counted. CDR3 DNA is the only sequence kept; it has 45 bases, read in frame from the first base. The germline V gene sets CDR1 to MNHEY and CDR2 to SVGAGI. Relative to germline, V is missing 6 bases and J is missing 2 bases, with 8 bases of the junction outside any gene match. This sample was taken from a study of high-grade serous ovarian cancer treatment subgroups (TCRdb year 2021). Turning to the overall study: A mean of around 14,000 reads and 7,500 or so unique TCR beta rearrangements per sample was generated by sequencing. Each patient contributed one primary tumor and two metastatic tumor samples, giving about 83 samples in total. A cohort of 30 patients was included: some 10 with no residual disease after primary surgery (R0), some 10 who were excellent NACT responders, and some 10 who were poor NACT responders. The study examined TCR beta repertoires in high-grade serous ovarian cancer patients who were grouped under a laparoscopic triage algorithm by complete gross resection or by neoadjuvant chemotherapy response. Overall study outcomes, separate from this receptor: Repertoire similarity between tumors from the same patient ranged from roughly 0.11 to 0.8, while tumors from different patients showed almost no similarity. The TCR repertoire analyses centered on CDR3, leaving CDR1 and CDR2 unanalyzed. Spatial information was not captured by bulk tumor TCR sequencing, so insight into HGSC tumor complexity and diversity was limited. TCR clonal relatedness showed a positive correlation with neoantigen level and a trend toward positive correlation with copy number variation and mutation load from whole-genome sequencing.

The 75 to 95 tumor samples underwent high-throughput TCR profiling with ImmunoSEQ. Concerning the study's data processing: The repertoire diversity metrics included richness (unique productive sequences), clonality, evenness and relatedness, and the Bhattacharyya coefficient was used to measure similarity between samples. A sensitivity analysis that removed TCRs with fewer than two reads produced consistent conclusions. As stored in TCRdb, this immuneACCESS dataset retains in-frame rearrangements with V and J assigned. A fraction of the clones does not appear; measured against another copy, unresolved V genes explain less than half of the discrepancy, and the remainder lacks a known reason. The D gene and trimming were derived from the DNA, and the V and J assignments and clone size from that table. Here the sample has 35,000 to 45,000 clones; over 60% occur a single time. 3% to 3.5% of the sample is in the top ten clones.

The rearranged segments are TRBV6-5 and TRBJ2-5, and 8 junctional nucleotides match TRBD2. Sequencing was performed on tumor tissue. The source of this sequence is a human donor with high-grade serous ovarian cancer. The nucleotide sequence is TGTGCCAGCAGCTCAACTAGCGGAAATCAAGAGACCCAGTACTTC. The encoded protein is CASSSTSGNQETQYF.